This entry features one TCR beta chain sequence. The target of this receptor is not known. Base qualities are missing; no much larger clone stands one base away. The data were taken from a study of T cell repertoires in cytomegalovirus infection (dated by TCRdb to the late 2010s). A note on the overall study: Donor HLA type was relevant to the analysis, as public TCR beta signatures indicated carriage of CMV infection together with the matching HLA type. Here is what the overall study found, with its caveats: The ex vivo response was dominated by HLA-C-restricted CMV-specific TCR beta clonotypes, which also provided the single most frequent clonotype in two of eight donors. Cumulative frequency of public TCR beta family members discriminated carriers of CMV infection plus the relevant HLA type in this cohort and an independent 352-donor cohort.

Sequencing was performed on an Illumina HiSeq 1500. Through fastp at Q25 and MiXCR, TCRdb rebuilt clones from the public reads, retaining in-frame beta chains. Rows matching on CDR3 protein sequence are summarized as one entry with the most common DNA and genes. Present in this sample are about 440,000 distinct CDR3 sequences, approximately 33% of which were seen just once. Jointly, the top ten make up approximately 13% of the sample. The sequencing sample was made of PBMCs. The clonotype originates from a human donor in good health (CMV status not recorded). Some clones in this sample may be carry-over from other donors' samples.

For the CDR3, the sequence is CASSSPTSGGGGTQYF. The DNA sequence is given as TGTGCCAGCAGTTCGCCGACTAGCGGGGGGGGTGGTACGCAGTATTTT. The sequence links TRBV27 to TRBJ2-3; 14 bases in the middle match TRBD2. CDR1 and CDR2 are drawn from the germline V gene (reference sequence): MNHEY, SMNVEV. Compared with germline, V lacks 4 bases and J lacks 8 bases; bases without a gene match: 8. CDR3 length: 16 amino acids, cysteine to phenylalanine. Only the CDR3 DNA stays, 48 bases, in frame from base 1.